Below, one T cell receptor beta chain is given with its context. Its antigen is unidentified. The assay was immunoSEQ multiplex PCR, and TCRdb's table has in-frame clones only and misses some. The sample carries 95,000 to 150,000 clones, under 85% recorded once. With 6 bases removed from V and 2 bases from J, the gap between germline ends came to 14 bases. CDR3 length: 15 residues. CDR1 and CDR2 from the germline V gene are MDHEN and SYDVKM. The record originates from a study of T cell responses to AZD1222 COVID-19 vaccine. Study-wide points: Within unmutated variant regions lay the reported targets of nearly half of spike-specific TCRs. Spike-specific TCR breadth and depth rose after two AZD1222 doses. CD4 TCRs associated with vaccination spanned spike, dominating at 160-218 and 743-854.

The genes are TRBV28 and TRBJ1-5; tentative D call: TRBD1 (5 bases). The TCR comes from an adult in good health. The sequencing used peripheral blood, collected on day 0 of AZD1222 vaccination. The CDR3 spells CASSDDSKGNQPQHF. The CDR3, as DNA: TGTGCCAGCAGCGATGACAGTAAAGGCAATCAGCCCCAGCATTTT.